Here is one TCR beta chain with its context. Authors' data handling: Cell counts per sample came from amplifying reference gene primers. Measured with immunoSEQ multiplex PCR; TCRdb has only the in-frame clones, and not every one. V and J calls and clone size are those listed in that table; D and trimming were worked out from the DNA. The profile covers around 96,000 clones, with 90% to 95% appearing a single time and more than 4% taken by the ten largest. The entry originates in a study of blood T cell repertoires in COVID-19. At the level of the study: Researchers got acute and convalescent COVID-19 samples from the United States, Italy and Spain. From T cells, B-cell-depleted T cells, or PBMCs came the material, which was cDNA or gDNA.

V lost 1 base to trimming and J lost 1 base, with 11 bases between them. Germline loops: CDR1 LGHNA, CDR2 YSLEER. CDR3 size: 15 residues. This TCR came from a human donor with active COVID-19. The donor label of this sample is uncertain. The rearrangement joins TRBV4-3 to TRBJ2-7, with D possibly matching TRBD1 (5 bases). Input material: peripheral blood. The CDR3 region is CASSQVGDGSYEQYF. CDR3 DNA sequence: TGCGCCAGCAGCCAAGTAGGGGATGGGTCCTACGAGCAGTACTTC.